A selection of T cell receptor beta chains follows, all from one sample in a study of blood T cells in healthy people across ages. Using its own MiXCR run on the 5' RACE reads, TCRdb lists one record per CDR3 protein. The sample comprises over 1,500,000 distinct CDR3 sequences, approximately 39% of which are singletons, and under 30% rests with the top ten. The sample consisted of blood. These receptors came from a human donor in good health. Each CDR3 is given with its conserved first and last residue. D genes are given only for firm matches. Where a row states a size, it is once, few, many or the class of an expanded clone; other rows omit it.

TRBJ2-5,.,TRBV20-1,TRBD2,CSAREGGFGTDQETQYF,TGCAGTGCTAGAGAGGGGGGGTTCGGGACCGATCAAGAGACCCAGTACTTC
TRBJ2-2,.,TRBV10-3,.,CASQVNTGELFF,TGTGCCAGCCAGGTGAACACCGGGGAGCTGTTTTTT
TRBJ2-2,.,TRBV6-1,.,CASSDFGLIGELFF,TGTGCCAGCAGTGATTTTGGGCTAATCGGGGAGCTGTTTTTT
TRBJ2-7,few,TRBV3-1,TRBD1,CASSRRPGQVDYEQYF,TGTGCCAGCAGCCGCAGACCCGGACAGGTCGACTACGAGCAGTACTTC
TRBJ2-3,.,TRBV7-2,TRBD2,CASMQIRTSGGADTQYF,TGTGCCAGCATGCAGATCCGGACTAGCGGGGGGGCAGATACGCAGTATTTT
TRBJ2-3,few,TRBV28,.,CASTDGAYTQYF,TGTGCCAGCACCGACGGTGCCTATACGCAGTATTTT
TRBJ2-5,.,TRBV12-3/TRBV12-4,TRBD2,CASTVGSGGVQETQYF,TGTGCCAGCACCGTCGGGAGCGGGGGGGTACAAGAGACCCAGTACTTC
TRBJ1-6,.,TRBV9,.,CASSARDSPLHF,TGTGCCAGCAGTGCAAGGGATTCACCCCTCCACTTT
TRBJ2-3,.,TRBV27,.,CATRQETDTQYF,TGTGCCACCAGACAGGAGACAGATACGCAGTATTTT
TRBJ2-4,many,TRBV6-1,.,CASSDYSLATRGNIQYF,TGTGCCAGCAGTGACTATTCCTTGGCGACAAGGGGAAACATTCAGTACTTC
TRBJ2-3,few,TRBV20-1,.,CSASSRVSGFGTDTQYF,TGCAGTGCTTCATCCAGGGTTTCGGGCTTTGGCACAGATACGCAGTATTTT
TRBJ2-5,few,TRBV4-1,TRBD2,CASSLTVGGETQYF,TGCGCCAGCAGCCTGACGGTGGGGGGGGAGACCCAGTACTTC
TRBJ2-1,.,TRBV11-3,.,CASSLSRVNEQFF,TGTGCCAGCAGCTTGTCTAGAGTCAATGAGCAGTTCTTC
TRBJ1-2,many,TRBV7-2,TRBD1,CASSSPVVRDRKGYTF,TGTGCCAGCAGCTCCCCTGTTGTTCGGGACAGAAAAGGCTACACCTTC
TRBJ2-4,.,TRBV3-1,TRBD1,CASSQGTGPYNEQYF,TGTGCCAGCAGCCAGGGGACAGGGCCCTACAATGAGCAGTACTTC
TRBJ1-1,.,TRBV11-3,.,CASAHSRGTETFF,TGTGCCAGCGCCCATTCGCGGGGCACTGAAACTTTCTTT
TRBJ2-1,.,TRBV7-9,TRBD2,CASSNPGLAGASEQFF,TGTGCCAGCAGCAATCCCGGACTAGCGGGGGCCAGTGAGCAGTTCTTC
TRBJ1-4,.,TRBV5-1,TRBD1,CASSFRDSSSNEKLFF,TGCGCCAGCAGCTTTCGGGACAGTTCATCTAATGAAAAACTGTTTTTT
TRBJ1-1,.,TRBV6-2/TRBV6-3,.,CASSYDLLGDHTEAFF,TGTGCCAGCAGTTACGATCTTCTGGGGGACCACACTGAAGCTTTCTTT
TRBJ2-7,.,TRBV15,.,CATSVRKGPYEQYF,TGTGCCACCAGCGTTCGAAAGGGGCCCTACGAGCAGTACTTC
TRBJ2-7,.,TRBV5-1,TRBD1,CASSLTGTGAPIPCEQYF,TGCGCCAGCAGCTTGACCGGGACAGGGGCGCCTATTCCCTGCGAGCAGTACTTC
TRBJ2-3,.,TRBV24-1,TRBD2,CATSDGGVSDNADTQYF,TGTGCCACCAGTGACGGGGGGGTTTCCGACAACGCCGATACGCAGTATTTT
TRBJ2-1,few,TRBV9,.,CASSVDANEQFF,TGTGCCAGCAGCGTAGATGCGAATGAGCAGTTCTTC
TRBJ2-4,few,TRBV10-3,.,CAISVTQGGNIQYF,TGTGCCATCAGTGTCACGCAGGGAGGAAACATTCAGTACTTC
TRBJ2-3,few,TRBV7-2,.,CASSLKAWGTDTQYF,TGTGCCAGCAGCCTCAAGGCGTGGGGCACAGATACGCAGTATTTT
TRBJ2-3,.,TRBV7-9,TRBD2,CASGTLAGTSTDTQYF,TGTGCCAGCGGCACATTAGCGGGGACTTCCACAGATACGCAGTATTTT
TRBJ2-7,.,TRBV5-5,.,CASSPETTGTRYEQYF,TGTGCCAGCAGCCCGGAAACGACAGGCACACGGTACGAGCAGTACTTC
TRBJ1-1,.,TRBV9,.,CASSGGTHTEAFF,TGTGCCAGCAGCGGGGGGACCCACACTGAAGCTTTCTTT
TRBJ2-1,.,TRBV12-3/TRBV12-4,.,CASRASIGWNEQFF,TGTGCCAGCAGAGCAAGCATCGGGTGGAATGAGCAGTTCTTC
TRBJ1-2,.,TRBV6-5,.,CASSYSKGTPGGLEDGYTF,TGTGCCAGCAGTTACTCGAAAGGGACACCGGGTGGGTTGGAAGATGGCTACACCTTC
TRBJ2-2,.,TRBV12-3/TRBV12-4,.,CASRDERRAYGGELFF,TGTGCCAGCAGGGATGAAAGACGGGCCTATGGCGGGGAGCTGTTTTTT
TRBJ2-3,.,TRBV6-2/TRBV6-3,TRBD2,CASSADRDYTDTQYF,TGTGCCAGCAGTGCTGACCGGGACTACACAGATACGCAGTATTTT
TRBJ1-5,.,TRBV7-8,.,CASSFNRDSNQPQHF,TGTGCCAGCAGCTTCAATAGAGATAGCAATCAGCCCCAGCATTTT
TRBJ1-4,.,TRBV20-1,TRBD1,CSARDRTGSREKLFF,TGCAGTGCTAGAGACCGGACAGGGTCGCGAGAAAAACTGTTTTTT
TRBJ2-5,.,TRBV7-9,TRBD2,CASSLLTSGGKETQYF,TGTGCCAGCAGCTTGTTGACTAGCGGGGGGAAAGAGACCCAGTACTTC
TRBJ1-1,.,TRBV14,TRBD1,CASTPNRGSLPEAFF,TGTGCCAGCACACCAAACAGGGGTAGCCTCCCTGAAGCTTTCTTT
TRBJ2-7,many,TRBV7-2,TRBD2,CASSTSAGDEQYF,TGTGCCAGCAGCACATCAGCGGGGGACGAGCAGTACTTC
TRBJ2-3,.,TRBV5-1,.,CASSLAGDLSTDTQYF,TGCGCCAGCAGCTTGGCCGGGGACTTAAGCACAGATACGCAGTATTTT
TRBJ2-2,.,TRBV4-2,.,CASSQDPYTGELFF,TGTGCCAGCAGCCAAGATCCATACACCGGGGAGCTGTTTTTT
TRBJ2-6,.,TRBV4-2,.,CASSPTPTVRVGANVLTF,TGTGCCAGCAGTCCAACGCCCACCGTCAGGGTTGGGGCCAACGTCCTGACTTTC
TRBJ2-4,few,TRBV7-2,.,CASSLEPGAKNIQYF,TGTGCCAGCAGCTTAGAGCCAGGGGCCAAAAACATTCAGTACTTC
TRBJ1-2,.,TRBV5-1,TRBD1,CASSPVGQANYGYTF,TGCGCCAGCAGCCCGGTGGGACAGGCTAACTATGGCTACACCTTC
TRBJ1-1,.,TRBV29-1,.,CSVEGGGATEAFF,TGCAGCGTTGAAGGAGGCGGAGCCACTGAAGCTTTCTTT
TRBJ1-1,few,TRBV10-3,.,CAISEALGGRDTEAFF,TGTGCCATCAGTGAGGCCCTGGGGGGGCGCGACACTGAAGCTTTCTTT